The source of this T cell receptor (beta chain) is a study of blood T cell repertoires in COVID-19. Whole-study context: There were acute and convalescent COVID-19 samples, and they came from the United States, Italy and Spain. Nucleic acid was either cDNA or gDNA, and it came from T cells, B-cell-depleted T cells, or PBMCs.

This CDR3 is 15 amino acids long. Germline values: CDR1 SEHNR, CDR2 FQNEAQ (reference sequence). J gave up 1 base and V 5 bases, and 7 bases lay outside the gene matches. Study processing details: Amplification with reference gene primers provided the estimates of nucleated cell counts. Sequencing was performed with immunoSEQ multiplex PCR; in TCRdb, only in-frame clones are kept and a portion is missing. That table furnishes V, J and clone size, whereas the DNA furnished D and trimming. The sample lists around 94,000 clones; 80% were seen once. The chain employs TRBV7-9 and TRBJ1-1; the match to TRBD1 covers 7 bases. Sequencing was performed on peripheral blood. This receptor was obtained from a human donor in a cohort sampled during active COVID-19. The CDR3 here is CASSTDRDGNTEAFF. DNA of the CDR3: TGTGCCAGCAGCACCGACAGGGACGGGAACACTGAAGCTTTCTTT.